The present T cell receptor (beta chain) was sequenced within a study of T cell responses to AZD1222 COVID-19 vaccine. This clone has only one observation. What it binds is not known. The protocol was immunoSEQ multiplex PCR, while the TCRdb copy is restricted to in-frame clones and leaves out a portion. The data contain 54,000 or so clones, roughly 90% of them seen just once; the ten biggest clones take up less than 2%. Study-wide results and limits: The donors showed a predominance of white British ancestry and of females, with possible underestimation of clonal diversity. Baseline seropositivity occurred in only six or seven AZD1222 recipients. Spike-specific TCR breadth and depth grew following two AZD1222 doses.

The CDR3 loop spans 14 amino acids. Germline values: CDR1 SQVTM, CDR2 ANQGSEA. Trimming removed 7 bases at V and 6 bases at J, with 19 bases between. Material: peripheral blood, obtained on day 0 of AZD1222 vaccination. The chain is built from TRBV29-1 and TRBJ2-1; the D is unclear. This sequence was found in an adult in good health. CDR3 amino acids: CSGHPGILLNEQFF. CDR3 DNA: TGCAGCGGGCATCCTGGGATACTCCTCAATGAGCAGTTCTTC.